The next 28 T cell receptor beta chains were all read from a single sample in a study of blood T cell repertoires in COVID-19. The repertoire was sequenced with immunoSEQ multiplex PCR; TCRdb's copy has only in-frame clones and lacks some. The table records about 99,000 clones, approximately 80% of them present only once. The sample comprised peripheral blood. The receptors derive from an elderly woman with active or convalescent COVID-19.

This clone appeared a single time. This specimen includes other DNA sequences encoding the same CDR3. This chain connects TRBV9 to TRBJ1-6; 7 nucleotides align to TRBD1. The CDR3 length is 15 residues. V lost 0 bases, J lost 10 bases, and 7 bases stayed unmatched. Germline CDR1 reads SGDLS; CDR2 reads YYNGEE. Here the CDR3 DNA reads TGTGCCAGCAGCGTAGAAGGCAGGGGGAACTCACCCCTCCACTTT. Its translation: CASSVEGRGNSPLHF.

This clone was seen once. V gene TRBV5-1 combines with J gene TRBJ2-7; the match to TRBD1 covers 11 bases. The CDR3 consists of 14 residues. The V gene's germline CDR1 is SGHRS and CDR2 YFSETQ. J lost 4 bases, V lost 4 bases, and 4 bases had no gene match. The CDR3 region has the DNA TGCGCCAGCAGCCCGGGGACAGGGGGGTACGAGCAGTACTTC. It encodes CASSPGTGGYEQYF. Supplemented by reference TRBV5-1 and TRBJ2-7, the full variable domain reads KAGVTQTPRYLIKTRGQQVTLSCSPISGHRSVSWYQQTPGQGLQFLFEYFSETQRNKGNFPGRFSGRQFSNSRSEMNVSTLELGDSALYLCASSPGTGGYEQYFGPGTRLTVT.

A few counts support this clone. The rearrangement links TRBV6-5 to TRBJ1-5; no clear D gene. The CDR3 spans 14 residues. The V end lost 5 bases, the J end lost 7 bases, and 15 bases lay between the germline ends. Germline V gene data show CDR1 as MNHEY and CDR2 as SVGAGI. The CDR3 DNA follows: TGTGCCAGCAGTAAGCCGGCGTCGGGACAGCCCCAGCATTTT. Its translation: CASSKPASGQPQHF.

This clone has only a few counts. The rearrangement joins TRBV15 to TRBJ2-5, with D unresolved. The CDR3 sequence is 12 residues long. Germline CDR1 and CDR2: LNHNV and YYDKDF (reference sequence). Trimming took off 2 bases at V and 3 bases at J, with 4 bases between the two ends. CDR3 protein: CATSRQKETQYF. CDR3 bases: TGTGCCACCAGCAGACAGAAAGAGACCCAGTACTTC.

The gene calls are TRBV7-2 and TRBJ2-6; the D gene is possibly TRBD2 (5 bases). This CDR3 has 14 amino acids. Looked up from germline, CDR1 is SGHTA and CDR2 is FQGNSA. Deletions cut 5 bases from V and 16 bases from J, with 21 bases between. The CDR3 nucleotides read TGTGCCAGCAGCGAGCTTAGTCCGCCGGGAATACTGACTTTC. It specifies CASSELSPPGILTF.

CDR3 DNA sequence: TGTGCCACCAGTAGTGGTAACTCTGGAAACACCATATATTTT. As protein: CATSSGNSGNTIYF. J is TRBJ1-3 and V is TRBV15; D gene uncertain. In germline, CDR1 is LNHNV, CDR2 YYDKDF (reference sequence). With 6 bases removed from V and 0 bases from J, the gap between germline ends came to 9 bases. The CDR3 runs to 14 residues.

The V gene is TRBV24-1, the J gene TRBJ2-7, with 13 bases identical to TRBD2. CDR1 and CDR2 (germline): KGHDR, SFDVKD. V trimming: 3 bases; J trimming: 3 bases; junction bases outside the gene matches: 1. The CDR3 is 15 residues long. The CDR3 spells CATSDGTSGNYEQYF. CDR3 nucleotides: TGTGCCACCAGTGATGGGACTAGCGGGAACTACGAGCAGTACTTC.

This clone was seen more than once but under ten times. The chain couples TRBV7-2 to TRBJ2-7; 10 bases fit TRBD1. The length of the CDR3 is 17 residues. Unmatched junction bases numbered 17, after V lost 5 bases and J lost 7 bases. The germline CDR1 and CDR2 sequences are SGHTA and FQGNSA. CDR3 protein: CASSPRATGGQGWEQYF. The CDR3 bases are TGTGCCAGCAGCCCCCGCGCGACAGGGGGCCAAGGATGGGAGCAGTACTTC.

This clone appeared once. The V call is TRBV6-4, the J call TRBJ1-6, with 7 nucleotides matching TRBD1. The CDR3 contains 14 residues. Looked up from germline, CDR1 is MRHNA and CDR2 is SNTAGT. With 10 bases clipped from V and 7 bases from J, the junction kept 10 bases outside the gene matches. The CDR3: CATRGGGFNSPLHF. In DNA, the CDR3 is TGTGCCACGCGAGGGGGCGGCTTCAATTCACCCCTCCACTTT.

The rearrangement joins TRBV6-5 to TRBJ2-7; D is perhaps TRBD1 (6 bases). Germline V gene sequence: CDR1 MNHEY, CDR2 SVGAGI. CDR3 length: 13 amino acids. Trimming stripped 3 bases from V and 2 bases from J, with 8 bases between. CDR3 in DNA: TGTGCCAGCAGTTATAGACAGGCCTACGAGCAGTACTTC. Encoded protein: CASSYRQAYEQYF.

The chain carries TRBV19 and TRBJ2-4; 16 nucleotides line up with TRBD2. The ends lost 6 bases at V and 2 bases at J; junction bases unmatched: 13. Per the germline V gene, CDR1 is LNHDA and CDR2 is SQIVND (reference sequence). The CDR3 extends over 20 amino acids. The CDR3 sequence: CASRSQAGTSGGAPKNIQYF. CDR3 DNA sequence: TGTGCCAGTAGGAGCCAAGCCGGGACTAGCGGGGGGGCTCCCAAAAACATTCAGTACTTC.

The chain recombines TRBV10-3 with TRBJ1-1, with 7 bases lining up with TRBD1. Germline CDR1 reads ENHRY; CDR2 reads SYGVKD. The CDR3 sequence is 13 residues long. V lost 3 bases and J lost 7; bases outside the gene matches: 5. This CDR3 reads CAISDGTAYEAFF. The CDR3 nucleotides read TGTGCCATCAGTGACGGGACAGCCTATGAAGCTTTCTTT.

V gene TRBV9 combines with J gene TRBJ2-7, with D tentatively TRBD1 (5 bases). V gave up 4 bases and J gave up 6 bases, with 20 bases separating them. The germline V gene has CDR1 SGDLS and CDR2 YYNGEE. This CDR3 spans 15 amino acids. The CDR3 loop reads CASSFDSSSMGEQYF. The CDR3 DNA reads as TGTGCCAGCAGCTTCGACAGCTCATCCATGGGCGAGCAGTACTTC.

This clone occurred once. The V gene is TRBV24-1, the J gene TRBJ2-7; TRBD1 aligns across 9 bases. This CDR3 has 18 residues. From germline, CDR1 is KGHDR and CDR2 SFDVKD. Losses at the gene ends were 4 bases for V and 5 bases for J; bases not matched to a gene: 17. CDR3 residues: CATSDSVGKGQGIHEQYF. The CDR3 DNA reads TGTGCCACCAGTGACTCAGTGGGGAAGGGACAGGGCATCCACGAGCAGTACTTC.

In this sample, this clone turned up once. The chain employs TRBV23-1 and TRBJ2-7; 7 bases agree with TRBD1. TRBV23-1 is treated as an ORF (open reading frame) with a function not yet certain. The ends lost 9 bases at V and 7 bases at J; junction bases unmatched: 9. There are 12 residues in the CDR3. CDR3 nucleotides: TGCGCCAGTGGAGACAGGGATTGGGAGCAGTACTTC. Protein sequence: CASGDRDWEQYF.

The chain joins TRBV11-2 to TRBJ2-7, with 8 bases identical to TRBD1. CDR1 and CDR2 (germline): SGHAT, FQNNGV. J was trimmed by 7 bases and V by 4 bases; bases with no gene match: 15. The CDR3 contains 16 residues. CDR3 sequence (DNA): TGTGCCAGCAGCTCGCTTAAGGGACAGGCCAATCGGGAGCAGTACTTC. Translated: CASSSLKGQANREQYF.

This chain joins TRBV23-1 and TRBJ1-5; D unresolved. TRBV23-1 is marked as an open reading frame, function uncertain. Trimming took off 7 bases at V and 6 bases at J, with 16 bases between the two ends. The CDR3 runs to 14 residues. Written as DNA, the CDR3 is TGCGCCAGCACCACCGAGCGCGTCCCTCAGCCCCAGCATTTT. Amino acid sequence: CASTTERVPQPQHF.

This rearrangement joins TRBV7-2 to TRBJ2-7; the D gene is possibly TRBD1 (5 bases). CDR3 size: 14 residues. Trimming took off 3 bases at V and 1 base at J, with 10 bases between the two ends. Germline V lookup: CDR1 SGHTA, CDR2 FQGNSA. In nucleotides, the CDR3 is TGTGCCAGCAGCTTGGCAGGGATTTCCTACGAGCAGTACTTC. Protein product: CASSLAGISYEQYF.

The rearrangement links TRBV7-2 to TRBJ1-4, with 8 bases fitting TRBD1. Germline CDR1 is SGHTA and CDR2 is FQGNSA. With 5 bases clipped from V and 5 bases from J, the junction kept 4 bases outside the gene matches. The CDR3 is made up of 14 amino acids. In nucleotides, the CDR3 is TGTGCCAGCAGCCCCTGGACAGGGAATGAAAAACTGTTTTTT. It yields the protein CASSPWTGNEKLFF.

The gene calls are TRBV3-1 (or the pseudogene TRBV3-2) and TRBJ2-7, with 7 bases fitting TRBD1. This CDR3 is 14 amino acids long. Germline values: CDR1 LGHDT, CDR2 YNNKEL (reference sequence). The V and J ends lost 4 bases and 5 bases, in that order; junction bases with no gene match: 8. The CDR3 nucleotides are TGTGCCAGCAGCCCACGACAGGGTGGGGACGAGCAGTACTTC. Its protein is CASSPRQGGDEQYF.

The CDR3 loop is CASSLALTHSPLHF. For the CDR3, the DNA is TGCGCCAGCAGCTTGGCTCTGACTCATTCACCCCTCCACTTT. This sequence joins TRBV5-1 and TRBJ1-6; D gene unclear. Germline CDR1 reads SGHRS; CDR2 reads YFSETQ. The length of the CDR3 is 14 residues. V was cut by 0 bases and J by 8 bases, with 9 bases left in between.

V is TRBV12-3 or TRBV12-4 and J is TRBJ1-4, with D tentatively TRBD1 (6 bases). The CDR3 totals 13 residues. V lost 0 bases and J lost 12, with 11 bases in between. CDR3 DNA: TGTGCCAGCAGTTTAGCGCGAGAGGGGGAACTGTTTTTT. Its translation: CASSLAREGELFF.

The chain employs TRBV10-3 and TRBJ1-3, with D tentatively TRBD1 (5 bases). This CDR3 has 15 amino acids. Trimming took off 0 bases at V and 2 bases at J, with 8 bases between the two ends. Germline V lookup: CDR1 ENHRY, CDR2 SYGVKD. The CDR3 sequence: CAISESGGTGNTIYF. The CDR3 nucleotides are TGTGCCATCAGTGAGTCGGGGGGTACTGGAAACACCATATATTTT.

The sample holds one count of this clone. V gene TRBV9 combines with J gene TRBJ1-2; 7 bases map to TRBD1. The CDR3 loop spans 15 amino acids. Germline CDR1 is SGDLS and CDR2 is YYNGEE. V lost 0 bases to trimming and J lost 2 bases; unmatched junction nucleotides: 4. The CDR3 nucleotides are TGTGCCAGCAGCGTAGGACAGGGTAGGAACTATGGCTACACCTTC. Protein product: CASSVGQGRNYGYTF.

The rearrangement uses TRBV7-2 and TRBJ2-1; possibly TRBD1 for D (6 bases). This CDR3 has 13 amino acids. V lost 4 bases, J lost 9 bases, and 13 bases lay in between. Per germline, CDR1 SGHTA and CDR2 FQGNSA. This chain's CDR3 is CASSSYRDLEQFF. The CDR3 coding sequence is TGTGCCAGCAGCTCCTACAGGGACCTTGAGCAGTTCTTC.

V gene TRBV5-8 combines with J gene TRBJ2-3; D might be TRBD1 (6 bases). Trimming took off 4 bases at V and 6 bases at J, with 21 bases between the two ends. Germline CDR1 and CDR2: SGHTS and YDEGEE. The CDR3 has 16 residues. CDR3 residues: CASSPRGGWISDTQYF. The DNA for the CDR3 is TGTGCCAGCAGCCCTCGAGGGGGTTGGATTTCGGATACGCAGTATTTT.

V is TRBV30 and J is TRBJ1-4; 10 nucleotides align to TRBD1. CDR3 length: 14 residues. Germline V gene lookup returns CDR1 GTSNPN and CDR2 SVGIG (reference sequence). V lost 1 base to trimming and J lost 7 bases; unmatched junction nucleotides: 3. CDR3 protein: CAWSGRDRGEKLFF. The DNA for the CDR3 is TGTGCCTGGAGTGGCCGGGACAGGGGTGAAAAACTGTTTTTT.

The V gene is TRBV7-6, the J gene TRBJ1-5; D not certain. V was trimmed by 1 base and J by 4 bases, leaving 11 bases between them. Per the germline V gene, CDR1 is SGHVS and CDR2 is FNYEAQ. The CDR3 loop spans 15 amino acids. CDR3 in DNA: TGTGCCAGCAGCTTAGAAAGTCGCGGGAATCAGCCCCAGCATTTT. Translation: CASSLESRGNQPQHF. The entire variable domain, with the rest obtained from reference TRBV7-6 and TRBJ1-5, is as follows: GAGVSQSPRYKVTKRGQDVALRCDPISGHVSLYWYRQALGQGPEFLTYFNYEAQQDKSGLPNDRFSAERPEGSISTLTIQRTEQRDSAMYRCASSLESRGNQPQHFGDGTRLSIL.